This T cell receptor beta chain comes out of a study of T cell responses to AZD1222 COVID-19 vaccine. About the study: Pooled together were second doses at about 4 or about 12 weeks. Notes on the study in general: Females made up more of the donors, who were largely white British, and clonal diversity may have come out too low. Only after the peak T cell response were repertoires sampled. Regions 160-218 and 743-854 held dominance among vaccine-associated CD4 TCRs, which spanned spike.

A word on this clone: Its target is not known.

V was shortened by 5 bases and J by 6 bases, with 17 bases between the two germline ends. The CDR3 spans 14 residues. The germline gives CDR1 MNHEY, CDR2 SMNVEV (reference sequence). Data came from immunoSEQ multiplex PCR; TCRdb stores just in-frame clones and leaves some out. Of 150,000 to 200,000 clones in the sample, around 92% were seen once. The source material was peripheral blood, sampled on day 0 of AZD1222 vaccination. The clonotype comes from an adult in good health. The genes are TRBV27 and TRBJ2-7, with D tentatively TRBD1 (6 bases). This chain's CDR3 is CASSTWDTPTEQYF. CDR3 bases: TGTGCCAGCAGTACCTGGGACACCCCGACCGAGCAGTACTTC.